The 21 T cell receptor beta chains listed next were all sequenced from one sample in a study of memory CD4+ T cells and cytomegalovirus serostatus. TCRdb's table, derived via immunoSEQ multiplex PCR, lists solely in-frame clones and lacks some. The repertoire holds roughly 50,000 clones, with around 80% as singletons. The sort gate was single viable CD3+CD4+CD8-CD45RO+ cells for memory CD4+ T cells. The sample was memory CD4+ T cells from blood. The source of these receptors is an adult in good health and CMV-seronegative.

CDR3 sequence: CASSYRPGANVLTF. The DNA for the CDR3 is TGTGCCAGCAGTTACCGTCCTGGGGCCAACGTCCTGACTTTC. This chain links TRBV6-5 with TRBJ2-6; no clear D. Germline CDR1 is MNHEY and CDR2 is SVGAGI. The CDR3 sequence is 14 residues long. The germline V and J ends were trimmed by 2 bases and 2 bases, with 4 bases remaining between them.

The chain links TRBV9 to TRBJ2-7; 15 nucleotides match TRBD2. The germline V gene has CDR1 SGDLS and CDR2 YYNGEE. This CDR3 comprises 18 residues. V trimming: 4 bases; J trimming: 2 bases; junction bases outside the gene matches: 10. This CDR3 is CASSPGLAGGFFTYEQYF. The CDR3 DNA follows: TGTGCCAGCAGCCCCGGACTAGCGGGAGGGTTTTTCACCTACGAGCAGTACTTC.

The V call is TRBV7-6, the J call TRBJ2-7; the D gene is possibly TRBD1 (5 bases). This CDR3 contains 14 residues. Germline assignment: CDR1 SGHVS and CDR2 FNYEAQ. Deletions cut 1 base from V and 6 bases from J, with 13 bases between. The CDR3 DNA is TGTGCCAGCAGCTTAGGCGGTAGGGGTGGCGAGCAGTACTTC. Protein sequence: CASSLGGRGGEQYF.

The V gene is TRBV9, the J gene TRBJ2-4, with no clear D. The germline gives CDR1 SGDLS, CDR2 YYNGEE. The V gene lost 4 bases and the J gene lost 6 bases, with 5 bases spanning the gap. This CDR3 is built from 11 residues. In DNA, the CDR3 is TGTGCCAGCAGCCTGGGAAACATTCAGTACTTC. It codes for CASSLGNIQYF.

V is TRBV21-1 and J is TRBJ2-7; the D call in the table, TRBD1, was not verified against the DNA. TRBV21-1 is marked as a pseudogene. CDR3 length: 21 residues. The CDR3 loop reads CASSKPYGQDYNPKPLYEQYF. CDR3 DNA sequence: TGTGCCAGCAGCAAACCCTACGGACAGGATTATAATCCCAAGCCTCTTTACGAGCAGTACTTC.

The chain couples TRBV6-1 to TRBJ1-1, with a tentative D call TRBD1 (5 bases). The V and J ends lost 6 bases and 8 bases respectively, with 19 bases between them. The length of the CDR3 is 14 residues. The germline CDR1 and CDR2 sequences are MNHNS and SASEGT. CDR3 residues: CASSPRERGTEAFF. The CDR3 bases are TGTGCCAGCAGCCCCAGGGAGCGGGGAACGGAAGCTTTCTTT.

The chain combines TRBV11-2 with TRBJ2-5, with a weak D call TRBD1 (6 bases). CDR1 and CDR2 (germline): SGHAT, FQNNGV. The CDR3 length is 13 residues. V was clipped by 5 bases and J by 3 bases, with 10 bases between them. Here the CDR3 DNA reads TGTGCCAGCAGCGAGGGGGAGAAAGAGACCCAGTACTTC. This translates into CASSEGEKETQYF.

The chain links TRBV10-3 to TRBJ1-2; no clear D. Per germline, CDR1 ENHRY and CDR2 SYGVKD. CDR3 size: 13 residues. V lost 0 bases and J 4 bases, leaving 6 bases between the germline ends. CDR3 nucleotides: TGTGCCATCAGTGAGTCGTTGGGCTATGGCTACACCTTC. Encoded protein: CAISESLGYGYTF.

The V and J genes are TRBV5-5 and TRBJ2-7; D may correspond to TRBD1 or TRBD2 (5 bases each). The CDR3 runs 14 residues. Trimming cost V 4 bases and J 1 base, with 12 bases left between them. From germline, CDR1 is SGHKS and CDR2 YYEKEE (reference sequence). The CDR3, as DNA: TGTGCCAGCAGCCGGGACCCTCAATCCTACGAGCAGTACTTC. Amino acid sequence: CASSRDPQSYEQYF.

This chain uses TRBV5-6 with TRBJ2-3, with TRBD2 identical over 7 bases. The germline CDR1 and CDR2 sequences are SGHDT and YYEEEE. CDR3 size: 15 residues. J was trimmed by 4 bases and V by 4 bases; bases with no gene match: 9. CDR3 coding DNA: TGTGCCAGCAGCAACTGGGGCGGGAGCGCAGATACGCAGTATTTT. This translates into CASSNWGGSADTQYF.

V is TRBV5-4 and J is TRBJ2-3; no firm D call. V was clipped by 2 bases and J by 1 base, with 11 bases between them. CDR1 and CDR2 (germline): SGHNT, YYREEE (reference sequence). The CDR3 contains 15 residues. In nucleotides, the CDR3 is TGTGCCAGCAGCTTTCACTCCTTTCGCACAGATACGCAGTATTTT. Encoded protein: CASSFHSFRTDTQYF.

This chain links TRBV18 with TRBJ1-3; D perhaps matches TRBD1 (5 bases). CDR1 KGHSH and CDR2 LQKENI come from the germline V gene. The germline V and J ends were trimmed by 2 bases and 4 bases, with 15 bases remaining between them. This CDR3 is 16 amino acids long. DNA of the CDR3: TGTGCCAGCTCACCAGGTGGCAGGGAAACCGGAAACACCATATATTTT. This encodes CASSPGGRETGNTIYF.

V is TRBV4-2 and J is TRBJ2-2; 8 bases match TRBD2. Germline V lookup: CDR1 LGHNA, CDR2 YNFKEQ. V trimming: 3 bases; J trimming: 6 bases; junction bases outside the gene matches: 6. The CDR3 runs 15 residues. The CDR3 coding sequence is TGTGCCAGCAGCCACCCCGGGAGGGCACCCGGGGAGCTGTTTTTT. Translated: CASSHPGRAPGELFF.

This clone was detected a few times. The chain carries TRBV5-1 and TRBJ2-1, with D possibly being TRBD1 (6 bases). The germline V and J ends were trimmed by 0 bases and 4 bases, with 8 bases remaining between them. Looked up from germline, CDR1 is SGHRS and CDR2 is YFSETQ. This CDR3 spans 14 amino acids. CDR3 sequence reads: CASSLGQAYNEQFF. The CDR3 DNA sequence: TGCGCCAGCAGCTTGGGACAGGCTTACAATGAGCAGTTCTTC.

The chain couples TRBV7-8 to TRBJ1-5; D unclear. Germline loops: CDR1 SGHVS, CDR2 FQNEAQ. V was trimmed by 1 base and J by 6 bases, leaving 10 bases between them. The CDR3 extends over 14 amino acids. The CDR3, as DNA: TGTGCCAGCAGCTTAGTAGAGGGCCGTCAGCCCCAGCATTTT. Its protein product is CASSLVEGRQPQHF.

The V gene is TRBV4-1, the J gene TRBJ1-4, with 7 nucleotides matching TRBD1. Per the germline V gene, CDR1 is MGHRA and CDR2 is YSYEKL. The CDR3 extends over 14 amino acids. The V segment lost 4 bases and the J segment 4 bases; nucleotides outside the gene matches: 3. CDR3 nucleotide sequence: TGCGCCAGCAGCCCCGACAGGGTTAATGAAAAACTGTTTTTT. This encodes CASSPDRVNEKLFF.

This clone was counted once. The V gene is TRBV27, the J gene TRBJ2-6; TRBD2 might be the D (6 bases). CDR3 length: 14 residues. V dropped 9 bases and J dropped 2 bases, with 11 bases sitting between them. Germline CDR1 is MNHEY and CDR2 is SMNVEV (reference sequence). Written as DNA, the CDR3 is TGTGCCAGTGGGCCGGGGGCTGGGGCCAACGTCCTGACTTTC. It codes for CASGPGAGANVLTF.

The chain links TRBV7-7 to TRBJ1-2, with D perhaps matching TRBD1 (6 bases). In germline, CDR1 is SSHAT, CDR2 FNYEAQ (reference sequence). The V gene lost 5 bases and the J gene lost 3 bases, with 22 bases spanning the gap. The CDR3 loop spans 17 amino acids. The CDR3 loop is CASSRRLDSPRDYGYTF. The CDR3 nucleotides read TGTGCCAGCAGCCGCCGACTGGACAGTCCGCGGGACTATGGCTACACCTTC.

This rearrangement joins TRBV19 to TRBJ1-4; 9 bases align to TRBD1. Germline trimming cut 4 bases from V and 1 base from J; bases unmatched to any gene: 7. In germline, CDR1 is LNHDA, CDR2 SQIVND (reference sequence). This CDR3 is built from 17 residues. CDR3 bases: TGTGCCAGTAGTAGTGGGACAGGGCGTGGAACTAATGAAAAACTGTTTTTT. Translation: CASSSGTGRGTNEKLFF. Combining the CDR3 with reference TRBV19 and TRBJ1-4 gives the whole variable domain DGGITQSPKYLFRKEGQNVTLSCEQNLNHDAMYWYRQDPGQGLRLIYYSQIVNDFQKGDIAEGYSVSREKKESFPLTVTSAQKNPTAFYLCASSSGTGRGTNEKLFFGSGTQLSVL.

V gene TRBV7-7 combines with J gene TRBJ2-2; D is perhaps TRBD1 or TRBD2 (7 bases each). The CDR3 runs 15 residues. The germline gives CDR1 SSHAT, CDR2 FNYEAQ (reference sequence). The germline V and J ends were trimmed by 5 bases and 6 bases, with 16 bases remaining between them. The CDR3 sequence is CASSQQGGAAGELFF. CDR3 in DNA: TGTGCCAGCAGCCAGCAGGGGGGGGCGGCCGGGGAGCTGTTTTTT.

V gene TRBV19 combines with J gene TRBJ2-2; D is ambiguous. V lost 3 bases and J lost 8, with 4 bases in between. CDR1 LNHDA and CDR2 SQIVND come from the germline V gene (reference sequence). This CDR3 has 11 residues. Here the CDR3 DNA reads TGTGCCAGTAGTATCAGGGGGGAGCTGTTTTTT. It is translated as CASSIRGELFF.